A selection of T cell receptor beta chains follows, all from one sample in a study of blood T cell repertoires in COVID-19. Generated by immunoSEQ multiplex PCR, the TCRdb table keeps only in-frame clones and is missing some. Here the sample spans approximately 200,000 clones, 88% being singletons. Sequencing was done on a sample of peripheral blood. These receptors all stem from a woman aged 55 to 70 with acute or convalescent COVID-19. The CDR3 runs from the conserved cysteine through the conserved F or W. Each record gives: V gene, D gene, clone size, J gene, CDR3 DNA, CDR3 protein. The D gene is left open where the match is weak. Not every row has a clone size; where given, it reads once, few, many or a size class.

TRBV27	TRBD1	.	TRBJ1-2	TGTGCCAGCAGTAACACGGACAGGGGGCGGTTAAGTGGCTACACCTTC	CASSNTDRGRLSGYTF
TRBV6-5	.	.	TRBJ1-2	TGTGCCAGCAGTTACTCTTCAGGGGTTGGCTACACCTTC	CASSYSSGVGYTF
TRBV14	.	.	TRBJ2-2	TGTGCCAGCAGCCATACTGCCTTCACCGGGGAGCTGTTTTTT	CASSHTAFTGELFF
TRBV18	TRBD2	.	TRBJ2-1	TGTGCCAGCTCCTCGGGAGGCTCCTACAATGAGCAGTTCTTC	CASSSGGSYNEQFF
TRBV7-2	.	.	TRBJ1-6	TGTGCCAGCAGCCCGAGCTCCTATAATTCACCCCTCCACTTT	CASSPSSYNSPLHF
TRBV2	.	.	TRBJ2-2	TGTGCCAGCAGTGAAGGTCTCGGGTTCGCCGGGGAGCTGTTTTTT	CASSEGLGFAGELFF
TRBV9	.	.	TRBJ1-1	TGTGCCAGCAGCAGAGGCGGGAACACTGAAGCTTTCTTT	CASSRGGNTEAFF
TRBV27	TRBD1	.	TRBJ1-5	TGTGCCAGCAGCTTCACTGGGACAGGGGGAGACCAGCCCCAGCATTTT	CASSFTGTGGDQPQHF
TRBV4-2	.	.	TRBJ1-4	TGTGCCAGCAGCCAGGGGTCAGGGAATGAAAAACTGTTTTTT	CASSQGSGNEKLFF
TRBV6-6	TRBD2	few	TRBJ2-5	TGTGCCAGCAGTTACGCCACTAGCGGGATAGAGACCCAGTACTTC	CASSYATSGIETQYF
TRBV6-1	TRBD2	.	TRBJ2-7	TGTGCCAGCAGTGAGATGGGACTAGCGGGAGCCTACGAGCAGTACTTC	CASSEMGLAGAYEQYF
TRBV10-3	TRBD1	few	TRBJ1-2	TGTGCCATCAGCCATGGGACAGTCTACGGCTACACCTTC	CAISHGTVYGYTF
TRBV2	TRBD1	.	TRBJ1-2	TGTGCCAGCAGTGGAAGACGGACAGGGGTTAACTATGGCTACACCTTC	CASSGRRTGVNYGYTF
TRBV3-1/TRBV3-2	TRBD1	.	TRBJ1-4	TGTGCCAGCAGCCTCCGGACAGGGGGTGAAAAACTGTTTTTT	CASSLRTGGEKLFF
TRBV5-1	.	.	TRBJ2-7	TGCGCCAGCAGGCGCGGGGACGGAAGCTCCTACGAGCAGTACTTC	CASRRGDGSSYEQYF
TRBV3-1/TRBV3-2	.	few	TRBJ1-2	TGTGCCAGCAGCCAAGGTAGGGGCCGGGAGGATGGCTACACCTTC	CASSQGRGREDGYTF
TRBV30	.	.	TRBJ1-6	TGTGCCTGGGGGAGGCGACCTTCACCCCTCCACTTT	CAWGRRPSPLHF
TRBV5-8	.	.	TRBJ1-5	TGTGCCAGCAGCTCCCCGGGGGAGTTTGATCAGCCCCAGCATTTT	CASSSPGEFDQPQHF
TRBV5-5	.	.	TRBJ1-6	TGTGCCAGCAGCCGGGGGACTTTGACAGAGATTAATTCACCCCTCCACTTT	CASSRGTLTEINSPLHF
TRBV5-1	.	.	TRBJ1-1	TGCGCCAGCGGTCCCAGTCTCGGGGCGGGGGGAGCTGAAGCTTTCTTT	CASGPSLGAGGAEAFF
TRBV10-2	TRBD1	.	TRBJ1-2	TGCGCCAGCGGACAGGATTATGGCTACACCTTC	CASGQDYGYTF
TRBV6-5	TRBD1	once	TRBJ1-2	TGTGCCAGCAGCCGGACAGGTACCTATGGCTACACCTTC	CASSRTGTYGYTF